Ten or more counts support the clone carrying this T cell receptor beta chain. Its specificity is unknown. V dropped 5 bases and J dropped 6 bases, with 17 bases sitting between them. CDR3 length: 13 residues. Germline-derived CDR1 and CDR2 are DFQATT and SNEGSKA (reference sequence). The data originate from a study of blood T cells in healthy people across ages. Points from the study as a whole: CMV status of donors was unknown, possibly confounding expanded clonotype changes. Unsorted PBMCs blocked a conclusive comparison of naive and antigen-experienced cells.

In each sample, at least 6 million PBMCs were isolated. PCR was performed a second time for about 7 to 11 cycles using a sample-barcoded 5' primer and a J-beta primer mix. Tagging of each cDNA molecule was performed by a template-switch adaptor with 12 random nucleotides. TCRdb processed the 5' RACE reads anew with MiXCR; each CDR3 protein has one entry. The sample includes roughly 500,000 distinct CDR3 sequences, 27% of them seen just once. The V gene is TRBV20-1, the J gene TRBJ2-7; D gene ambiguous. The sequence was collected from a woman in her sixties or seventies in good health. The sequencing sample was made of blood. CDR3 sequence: CSAHKKSGAEQYF. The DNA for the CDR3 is TGCAGTGCTCACAAAAAGTCAGGCGCCGAGCAGTACTTC.